This entry concerns a single TCR beta chain. No antigen is known for it. The germline gene is not matched at one end of the junction; a read error may be the cause. Primed by a sample-barcoded 5' primer and a J-beta primer mix, a second PCR proceeded for about 6 to 11 cycles. TCRdb redid the calling of the 5' RACE reads with MiXCR, one entry per CDR3 protein. The sample lists over 1,300,000 distinct CDR3 sequences; approximately 59% were seen once. Germline V gene data show CDR1 as MNHEY and CDR2 as SMNVEV (reference sequence). The CDR3 covers 14 residues. This sample is part of a study of blood T cells in healthy people across ages. Regarding the study as a whole: Because donor CMV status was unknown, expanded clonotype changes were possibly confounded.

The genes are TRBV27 and TRBJ1-5, with D perhaps TRBD1 (6 bases). The source material was blood. This sequence originates from a man younger than 35 in good health. DNA of the CDR3: TGTGCCAGCTCCCGGGGGCCAAGAAATCAGCTCCAGCATTTT. This translates into CASSRGPRNQLQHF.